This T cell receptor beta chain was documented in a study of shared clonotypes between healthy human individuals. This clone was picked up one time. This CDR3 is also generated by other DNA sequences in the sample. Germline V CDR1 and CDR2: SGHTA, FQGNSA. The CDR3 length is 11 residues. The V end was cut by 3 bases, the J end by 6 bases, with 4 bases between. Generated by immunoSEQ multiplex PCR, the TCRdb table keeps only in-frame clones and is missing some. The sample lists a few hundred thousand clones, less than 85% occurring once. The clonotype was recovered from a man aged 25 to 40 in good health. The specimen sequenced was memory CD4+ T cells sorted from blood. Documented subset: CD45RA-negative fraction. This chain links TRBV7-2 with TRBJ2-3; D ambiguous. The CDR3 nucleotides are TGTGCCAGCAGCTTTGGTGATACGCAGTATTTT. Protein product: CASSFGDTQYF.